One T cell receptor beta chain is described in this entry. The antigen remains undetermined. TCRdb re-called the 5' RACE reads; one entry per CDR3 protein, DNA not given. The data include 450,000 to 600,000 distinct CDR3 sequences; the top ten clones carry roughly 3.5%. The CDR3 contains 18 residues. Germline values: CDR1 DFQATT, CDR2 SNEGSKA (reference sequence). This record belongs to a study of T cells expressing NK-cell markers. About the study: Obtained from sorted CD3+CD56+NKG2C+, CD3+CD56+NKG2C- and CD3+CD56-NKG2C+ T cells were the TCR beta repertoires. The study sequenced eight donors, seven HCMV-seropositive and one seronegative.

Study-wide results and caveats: The CD3+CD56-NKG2C+ fraction of a few donors was also led by these clonotypes. It was still unclear whether expanded NKG2C+ T cell clones were HCMV specific.

Sequencing was performed on blood T cells: a sorted CD56 or NKG2C T cell subset, CD4+ or CD8+ T cells, or bulk PBMC T cells (not recorded which). This TCR was sampled from a man between 18 and 35 years old in good health. V and J are TRBV20-1 and TRBJ2-7; TCRdb returns TRBD2, unconfirmable since there is no DNA. The CDR3 spells CSARRQGGLAGLPYEQYF.